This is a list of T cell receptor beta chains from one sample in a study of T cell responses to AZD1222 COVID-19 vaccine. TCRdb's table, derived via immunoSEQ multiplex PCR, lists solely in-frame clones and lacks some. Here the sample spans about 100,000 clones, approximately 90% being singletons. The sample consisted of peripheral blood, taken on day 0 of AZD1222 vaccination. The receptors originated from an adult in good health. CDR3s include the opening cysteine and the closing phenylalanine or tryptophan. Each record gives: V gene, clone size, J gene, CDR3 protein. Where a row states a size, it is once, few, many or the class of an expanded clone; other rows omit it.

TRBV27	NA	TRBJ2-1	CASRDTGDNEQFF
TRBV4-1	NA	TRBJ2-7	CASSQDPVAGPGYYEQYF
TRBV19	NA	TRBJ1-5	CASSSGRDRGNQPQHF
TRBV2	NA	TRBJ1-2	CASSSLLGARGYTF
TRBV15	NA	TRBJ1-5	CATSRDLIQPQHF
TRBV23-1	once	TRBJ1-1	CASSQSLRGRDTEAFF
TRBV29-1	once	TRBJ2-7	CSVVPTRGEQYF
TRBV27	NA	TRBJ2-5	CASSSWGQGTQETQYF
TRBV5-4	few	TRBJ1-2	CASSLVGQGASGYTF
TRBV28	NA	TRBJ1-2	CASSLFGEGYTF
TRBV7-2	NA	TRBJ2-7	CASSFRTGETYEQYF
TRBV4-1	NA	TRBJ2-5	CASSQGGGQETQYF
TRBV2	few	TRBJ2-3	CASSFRLAGDFTDTQYF
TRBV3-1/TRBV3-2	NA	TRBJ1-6	CASSLNQQNSPLHF